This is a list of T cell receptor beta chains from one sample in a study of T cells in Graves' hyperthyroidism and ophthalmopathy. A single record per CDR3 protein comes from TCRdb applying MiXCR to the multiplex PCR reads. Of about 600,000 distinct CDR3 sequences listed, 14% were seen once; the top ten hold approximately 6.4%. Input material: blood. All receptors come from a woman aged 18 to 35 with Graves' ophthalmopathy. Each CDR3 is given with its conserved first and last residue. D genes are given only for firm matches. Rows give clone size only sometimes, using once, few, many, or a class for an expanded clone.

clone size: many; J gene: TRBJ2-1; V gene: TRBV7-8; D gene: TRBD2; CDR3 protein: CASSNREGREQFF; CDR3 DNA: TGTGCCAGCAGCAATAGGGAGGGTCGGGAGCAGTTCTTC
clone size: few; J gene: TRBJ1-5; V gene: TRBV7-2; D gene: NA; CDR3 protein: CASSPGWGNQPQHF; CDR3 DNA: TGTGCCAGCAGCCCCGGATGGGGGAATCAGCCCCAGCATTTT
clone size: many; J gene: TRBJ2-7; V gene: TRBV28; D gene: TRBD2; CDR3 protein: CASSPAPLAGGDHEQYF; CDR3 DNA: TGTGCCAGCAGTCCCGCCCCCCTGGCGGGAGGGGACCACGAGCAGTACTTC
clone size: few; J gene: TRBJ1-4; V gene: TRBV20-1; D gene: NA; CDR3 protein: CSAKELATNEKLFF; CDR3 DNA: TGCAGTGCTAAAGAACTTGCAACTAATGAAAAACTGTTTTTT
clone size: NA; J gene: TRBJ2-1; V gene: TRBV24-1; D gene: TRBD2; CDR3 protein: CATSDSGLAPEQFF; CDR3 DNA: TGTGCCACCAGTGATTCGGGACTAGCGCCCGAGCAGTTCTTC
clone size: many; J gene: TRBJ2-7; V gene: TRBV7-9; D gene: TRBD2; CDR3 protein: CASSIGVAGGLSYEQYF; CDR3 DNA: TGTGCCAGCAGCATAGGGGTAGCGGGAGGGCTCTCCTACGAGCAGTACTTC
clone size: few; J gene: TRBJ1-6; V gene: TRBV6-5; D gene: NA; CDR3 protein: CASSYSEPGRSNSPLHF; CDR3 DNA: TGTGCCAGCAGTTACTCGGAACCCGGGCGCTCCAATTCACCCCTCCACTTT
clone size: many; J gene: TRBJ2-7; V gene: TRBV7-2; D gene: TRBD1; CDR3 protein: CASSQRTGNYEQYF; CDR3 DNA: TGTGCCAGCAGTCAAAGGACAGGAAACTACGAGCAGTACTTC
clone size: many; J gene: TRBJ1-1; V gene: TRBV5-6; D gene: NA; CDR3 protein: CASSRSGGDTEAFF; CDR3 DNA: TGTGCCAGCAGCCGGTCCGGCGGGGACACTGAAGCTTTCTTT
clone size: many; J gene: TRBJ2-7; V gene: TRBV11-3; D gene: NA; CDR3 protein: CASSFSPTGHEQYF; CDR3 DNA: TGTGCCAGCAGCTTCTCACCGACAGGCCACGAGCAGTACTTC
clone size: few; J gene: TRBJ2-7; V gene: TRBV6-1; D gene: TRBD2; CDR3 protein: CASSPGRGRAYEQYF; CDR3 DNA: TGTGCCAGCAGCCCTGGCCGCGGGAGGGCCTACGAGCAGTACTTC
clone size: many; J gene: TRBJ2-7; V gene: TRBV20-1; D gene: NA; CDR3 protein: CSARDDTSSSYEQYF; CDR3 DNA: TGCAGTGCTAGAGATGACACCTCCTCCTCCTACGAGCAGTACTTC
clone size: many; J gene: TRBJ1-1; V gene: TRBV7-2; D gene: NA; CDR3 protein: CASSLEGSVTEAFF; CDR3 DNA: TGTGCCAGCAGCTTGGAGGGGTCCGTCACTGAAGCTTTCTTT
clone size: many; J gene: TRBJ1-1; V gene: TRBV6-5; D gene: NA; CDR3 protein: CASSYGPRGGAFF; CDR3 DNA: TGTGCCAGCAGTTACGGGCCCAGGGGTGGAGCTTTCTTT
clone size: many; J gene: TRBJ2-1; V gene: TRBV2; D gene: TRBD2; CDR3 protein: CASRREGNNEQFF; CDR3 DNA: TGTGCCAGCAGGCGGGAGGGCAACAATGAGCAGTTCTTC
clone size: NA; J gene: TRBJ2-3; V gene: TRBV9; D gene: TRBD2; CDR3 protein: CASSVAAGGDTQYF; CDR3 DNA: TGTGCCAGCAGCGTAGCGGCGGGAGGAGATACGCAGTATTTT
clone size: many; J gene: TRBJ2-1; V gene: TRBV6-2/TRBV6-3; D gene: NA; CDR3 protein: CASSPNKMGRPWYEQFF; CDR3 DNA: TGTGCCAGCAGCCCTAATAAGATGGGGAGACCGTGGTATGAGCAGTTCTTC
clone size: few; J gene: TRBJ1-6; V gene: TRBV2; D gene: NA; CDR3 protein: CASNRAGTGNSPLHF; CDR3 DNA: TGTGCCAGCAATCGGGCAGGGACGGGTAATTCACCCCTCCACTTT
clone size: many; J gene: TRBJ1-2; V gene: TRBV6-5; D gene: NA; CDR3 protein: CASSYNNYGYTF; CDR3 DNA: TGTGCCAGCAGTTACAATAACTATGGCTACACCTTC
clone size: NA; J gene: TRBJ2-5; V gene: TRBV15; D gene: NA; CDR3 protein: CATSRDVRVGETQYF; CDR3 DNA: TGTGCCACCAGCAGAGATGTGAGGGTGGGAGAGACCCAGTACTTC
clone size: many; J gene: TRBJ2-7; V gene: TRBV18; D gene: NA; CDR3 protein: CASSPPGRSDEQYF; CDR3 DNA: TGTGCCAGCTCACCACCAGGGAGGTCGGACGAGCAGTACTTC
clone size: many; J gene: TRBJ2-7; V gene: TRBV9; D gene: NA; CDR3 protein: CASSAYLDTVSEQYF; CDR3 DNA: TGTGCCAGCAGCGCCTACCTGGACACCGTCTCCGAGCAGTACTTC
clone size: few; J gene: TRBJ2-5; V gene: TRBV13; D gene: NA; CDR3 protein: CASSLEGGPRETQYF; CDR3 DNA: TGTGCCAGCAGCTTAGAGGGGGGCCCAAGGGAGACCCAGTACTTC
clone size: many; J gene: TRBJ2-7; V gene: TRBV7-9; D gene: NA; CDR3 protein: CASSLGQAGKALYEQYF; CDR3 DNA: TGTGCCAGCAGCTTGGGCCAGGCGGGGAAGGCCCTTTACGAGCAGTACTTC
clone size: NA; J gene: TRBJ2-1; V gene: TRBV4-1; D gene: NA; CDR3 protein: CASSQVGASGAFDEQFF; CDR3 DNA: TGCGCCAGCAGCCAAGTAGGGGCCTCGGGCGCGTTCGATGAGCAGTTCTTC
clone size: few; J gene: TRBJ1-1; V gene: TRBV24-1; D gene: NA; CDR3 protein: CATSDFLGTEAFF; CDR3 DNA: TGTGCCACCAGTGATTTCCTAGGAACTGAAGCTTTCTTT
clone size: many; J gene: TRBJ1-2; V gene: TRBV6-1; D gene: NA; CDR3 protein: CASSGLWTADHFNYGYTF; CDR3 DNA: TGTGCCAGCAGTGGACTCTGGACAGCGGACCATTTTAACTATGGCTACACCTTC
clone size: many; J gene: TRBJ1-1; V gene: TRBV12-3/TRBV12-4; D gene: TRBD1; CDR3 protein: CASSLQGAGGEAFF; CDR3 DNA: TGTGCCAGCAGTCTACAGGGGGCCGGGGGGGAAGCTTTCTTT
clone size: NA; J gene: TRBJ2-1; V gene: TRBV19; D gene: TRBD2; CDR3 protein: CATSLAGGNNEQFF; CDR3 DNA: TGTGCCACTTCCCTAGCGGGAGGGAACAATGAGCAGTTCTTC
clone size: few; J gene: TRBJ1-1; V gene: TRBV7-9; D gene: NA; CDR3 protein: CASSWNKESMEAFF; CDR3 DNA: TGTGCCAGCAGCTGGAACAAGGAGAGTATGGAAGCTTTCTTT